This T cell receptor beta chain stems from a study of T cells after yellow fever vaccination. TCRdb re-called the 5' RACE reads with MiXCR, one entry per CDR3 protein. The sample shows more than 250,000 distinct CDR3 sequences, roughly 6.8% of them seen only once. With V trimmed by 7 bases and J by 0 bases, 3 bases remained unmatched. CDR3 length equals 13 residues. Germline CDR1 is LNHDA and CDR2 is SQIVND (reference sequence). Sample: PBMCs, taken approximately 47 days after the first yellow fever vaccination. This TCR came from a man between 18 and 29 years old who received the YFV17D yellow fever vaccine. This rearrangement joins TRBV19 to TRBJ2-7; the match to TRBD2 covers 7 bases. CDR3 DNA: TGTGCCAGTAACGGGGGGAACTCCTACGAGCAGTACTTC. It specifies CASNGGNSYEQYF.